The clone carrying this T cell receptor (beta chain) was detected once. How the authors handled the data: How many nucleated cells were present was estimated from reference gene primer amplification. Data came from immunoSEQ multiplex PCR; TCRdb stores just in-frame clones and leaves some out. D and trimming were read from the DNA, whereas the V and J calls and clone size are those reported in that table. The sample holds 350,000 to 450,000 clones, around 84% seen once. The data derive from a study of blood T cell repertoires in COVID-19. Study summary: The United States, Italy and Spain supplied acute and convalescent COVID-19 samples. From T cells, B-cell-depleted T cells, or PBMCs came the material, which was cDNA or gDNA.

Germline V gives CDR1 KGHDR, CDR2 SFDVKD. The V gene end was trimmed by 7 bases and the J gene end by 5 bases; junction bases not matched to a gene: 9. The CDR3 totals 15 residues. This rearrangement joins TRBV24-1 to TRBJ2-1, with TRBD2 matching over 8 bases. Material for sequencing was peripheral blood. This receptor was taken from a woman between 18 and 29 years old with acute or convalescent COVID-19. As DNA, the CDR3 is TGTGCCACCAGCCCCTTTAGCGGGATTAACAATGAGCAGTTCTTC. Protein: CATSPFSGINNEQFF.